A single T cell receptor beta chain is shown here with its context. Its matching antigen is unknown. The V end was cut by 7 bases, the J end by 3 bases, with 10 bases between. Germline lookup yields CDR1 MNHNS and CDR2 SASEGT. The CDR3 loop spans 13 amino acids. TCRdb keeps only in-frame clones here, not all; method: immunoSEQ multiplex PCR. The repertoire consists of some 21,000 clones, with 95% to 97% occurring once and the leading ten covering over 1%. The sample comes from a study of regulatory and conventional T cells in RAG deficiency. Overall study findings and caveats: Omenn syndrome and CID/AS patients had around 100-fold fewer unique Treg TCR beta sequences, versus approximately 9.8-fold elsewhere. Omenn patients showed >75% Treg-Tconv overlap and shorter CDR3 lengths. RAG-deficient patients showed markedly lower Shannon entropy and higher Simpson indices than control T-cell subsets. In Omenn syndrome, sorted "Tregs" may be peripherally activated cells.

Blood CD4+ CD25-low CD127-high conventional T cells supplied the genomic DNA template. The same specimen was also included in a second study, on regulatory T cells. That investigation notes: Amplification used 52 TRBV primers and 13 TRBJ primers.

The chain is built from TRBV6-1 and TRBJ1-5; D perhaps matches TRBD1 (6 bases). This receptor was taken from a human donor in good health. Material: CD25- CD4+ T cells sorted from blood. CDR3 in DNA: TGTGCCAGCACGGACAGCTTCAATCAGCCCCAGCATTTT. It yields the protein CASTDSFNQPQHF.